This T cell receptor beta chain derives from a study of T cells in Graves' hyperthyroidism and ophthalmopathy. Amplification targeted TCR beta CDR3 regions from RNA transcripts. The TCR CDR3 was amplified in a first-round RT-PCR using the HTBI primer set. TCRdb reprocessed the multiplex PCR reads via MiXCR and lists one record per CDR3 protein. The sample has approximately 530,000 distinct CDR3 sequences, just under 20% seen once; the top ten hold roughly 44%. This clonotype was seen a handful of times. Its antigen is currently unknown. Findings and limits, study-wide: The blood repertoire included most of the expanded thyroid clonotypes above 0.001. Stable hyperthyroidism was told apart from ophthalmopathy by a model built on 13 V-J features.

Ophthalmopathy patients had moderate-to-severe active disease, CAS ≥3, NOSPECS ≥4, and disease duration under 3 months. Deletions cut 5 bases from V and 1 base from J, with 9 bases between. Germline loops: CDR1 MNHNS, CDR2 SASEGT. CDR3 length: 14 amino acids. Sequences were obtained from blood. The receptor was isolated from a middle-aged man with Graves' ophthalmopathy. This sequence joins TRBV6-1 and TRBJ2-1, with D possibly matching TRBD1 (6 bases). The CDR3 nucleotides are TGTGCCAGCAGTACAGGGATTTCCTACAATGAGCAGTTCTTC. The encoded protein is CASSTGISYNEQFF.